This passage covers 14 T cell receptor beta chains from one sample sequenced in a study of primary melanoma T cells and metastatic recurrence. The repertoire was sequenced with immunoSEQ multiplex PCR; TCRdb's copy has only in-frame clones and lacks some. The sample yields about 120 clones, about 90% seen once. The sequencing input was melanoma tumor tissue. Receptors were obtained from a human donor with melanoma.

The chain has TRBV22-1 and TRBJ2-3; TRBD1 is the table's D call and was not checked against the DNA. TRBV22-1 is shown as a pseudogene. The CDR3 totals 13 residues. CDR3 loop: CASSGQGADTQYF. In nucleotides, the CDR3 is TGTGCCAGCTCGGGACAGGGGGCAGATACGCAGTATTTT.

The chain links TRBV7-1 to TRBJ2-7; a weak D match, TRBD1 (5 bases). TRBV7-1 is classed as an ORF, of uncertain function. Trimming removed 4 bases at V and 3 bases at J, with 16 bases between. The CDR3 runs 15 residues. CDR3 region: CASSLQGRPLYEQYV. The CDR3 nucleotides are TGTGCCAGCAGCTTGCAGGGCCGCCCACTCTACGAGCAGTACGTC.

The chain carries TRBV1 and TRBJ2-6. TRBV1 is a recognized pseudogene. This CDR3 comprises 18 residues. The chain's CDR3 is CTSSPQRLCTKRANVLTF. DNA for the CDR3: TGCACCAGCAGTCCTCAACGTTTGTGCACAAAGCGGGCCAACGTCCTGACTTTC.

V usage is TRBV19 and J usage is TRBJ1-5; 7 bases map to TRBD1. The CDR3 is made up of 17 amino acids. CDR1 is LNHDA, CDR2 SQIVND, per germline (reference sequence). J gave up 0 bases and V 8 bases, and 13 bases lay outside the gene matches. The CDR3 here is CASGRSRTGPSNQPQHF. The CDR3 bases are TGTGCCAGTGGAAGATCGCGGACAGGCCCTAGCAATCAGCCCCAGCATTTT.

The chain recombines TRBV6-8 with TRBJ2-1; D uncertain. Germline-derived CDR1 and CDR2 are MNHGY and SAAAGT. The V end was cut by 5 bases, the J end by 5 bases, with 10 bases between. This CDR3 spans 13 amino acids. This CDR3 reads CASSEDQNNEQFF. CDR3 sequence (DNA): TGTGCCAGCAGTGAGGACCAAAACAATGAGCAGTTCTTC.

This chain connects TRBV11-3 to TRBJ2-1, with D tentatively TRBD2 (6 bases). This CDR3 region has 16 residues. V was cut by 3 bases and J by 8 bases, with 20 bases left in between. CDR1 and CDR2 (germline): SGHNT, YENEEA. The CDR3 coding sequence is TGTGCCAGCAGCTTCTCCCTCCCGGGAGCTCAATATGAGCAGTTCTTC. Its protein product is CASSFSLPGAQYEQFF.

The chain links TRBV11-3 to TRBJ2-1; D unresolved. This CDR3 comprises 14 residues. V was pared by 5 bases and J by 2 bases, with 10 bases between. Germline assignment: CDR1 SGHNT and CDR2 YENEEA. The CDR3 sequence: CASSIDGPYNEQFF. DNA of the CDR3: TGTGCCAGCAGCATCGACGGACCCTACAATGAGCAGTTCTTC.

The rearrangement joins TRBV6-8 to TRBJ2-1, with 7 bases identical to TRBD1. Germline-derived CDR1 and CDR2 are MNHGY and SAAAGT. This CDR3 spans 14 amino acids. V dropped 5 bases and J dropped 5; count of bases not matched to a gene: 6. The CDR3 spells CASSPGQLHNEQFF. CDR3 bases: TGTGCCAGCAGTCCGGGACAGTTACACAATGAGCAGTTCTTC.

This rearrangement joins TRBV7-1 to TRBJ1-1; D remains ambiguous. TRBV7-1 is classed as an ORF, of uncertain function. The germline V and J ends were trimmed by 4 bases and 5 bases, with 11 bases remaining between them. The CDR3 has 13 residues. CDR3 DNA sequence: TGTGCCAGCAGCTTAATGGGAAGAACTGAAGCTTTCTTT. This translates into CASSLMGRTEAFF.

V and J are TRBV7-1 and TRBJ2-7, with a possible D match to TRBD1 (5 bases). TRBV7-1 belongs to the ORF category, with a function that is uncertain. Trimming removed 5 bases at V and 7 bases at J, with 21 bases between. The CDR3 contains 15 residues. The CDR3, as DNA: TGTGCCAGCAGCATACCTCCGACTGGTGCAGGGGAGCAGTACGTC. Its protein is CASSIPPTGAGEQYV.

This chain uses TRBV5-1 with TRBJ2-5; TRBD1 matches 11 bases. Unmatched junction bases numbered 5, after V lost 4 bases and J lost 0 bases. Germline V gene sequence: CDR1 SGHRS, CDR2 YFSETQ. The CDR3 runs 16 residues. This CDR3 reads CASSPGTGGYQETQYF. CDR3 bases: TGCGCCAGCAGCCCGGGGACAGGGGGGTACCAAGAGACCCAGTACTTC.

The rearrangement links TRBV6-8 to TRBJ2-7; a weak D match, TRBD2 (5 bases). This CDR3 is built from 14 residues. The germline CDR1 and CDR2 sequences are MNHGY and SAAAGT. Deletions cut 0 bases from V and 7 bases from J, with 13 bases between. CDR3 in amino acids: CASSYSRLAGEQYF. In DNA form, the CDR3 reads TGTGCCAGCAGTTACTCGCGCCTGGCGGGTGAGCAGTACTTC.

The table lists this clone with a count of one. The chain employs TRBV6-8 and TRBJ2-2; a possible D gene is TRBD2 (5 bases). This CDR3 comprises 14 residues. V shed 0 bases and J shed 6 bases, with 8 bases lying between them. From germline, CDR1 is MNHGY and CDR2 SAAAGT. This CDR3 is CASSYSRVAGELFF. The CDR3 nucleotides are TGTGCCAGCAGTTACTCGAGGGTTGCCGGGGAGCTGTTTTTT.

The V call is TRBV7-7, the J call TRBJ2-5; 10 bases agree with TRBD2. The trim removed 4 bases at V and 3 bases at J, leaving 11 bases unmatched. Per germline, CDR1 SSHAT and CDR2 FNYEAQ (reference sequence). CDR3 length: 17 amino acids. CDR3 nucleotide sequence: TGTGCCAGCAGCTGGCCTAGCGGGAGAAGGGGTAAAGAGACCCAGTACTTC. This codes for CASSWPSGRRGKETQYF. The variable domain in full, completed from reference TRBV7-7 and TRBJ2-5, reads GAGVSQSPRYKVTKRGQDVTLRCDPISSHATLYWYQQALGQGPEFLTYFNYEAQPDKSGLPSDRFSAERPEGSISTLTIQRTEQRDSAMYRCASSWPSGRRGKETQYFGPGTRLLVL.